Detailed here is one TCR beta chain. This record comes from a study of blood T cell repertoires in COVID-19. The table came from immunoSEQ multiplex PCR; TCRdb's copy has only in-frame clones and leaves some out. The sample includes 490,000 or so clones, 88% of them seen just once. The germline V gene has CDR1 SGHTS and CDR2 YDEGEE. The ends lost 0 bases at V and 5 bases at J; junction bases unmatched: 11. The CDR3 loop spans 16 amino acids. The sequence was obtained from a woman between 40 and 50 years old who had recovered from COVID-19. Sample: PBMCs or T cells enriched from blood (not recorded which). V and J are TRBV5-8 and TRBJ2-7; 7 positions match TRBD2. The CDR3 loop is CASSLGIGGSVNEQYF. In DNA, the CDR3 is TGTGCCAGCAGCTTGGGAATCGGGGGGTCTGTGAACGAGCAGTACTTC.